These T cell receptor beta chains were read from a single sample in a study of blood T cell repertoires in COVID-19. The assay was immunoSEQ multiplex PCR, and TCRdb's table has in-frame clones only and misses some. Of some 370,000 clones listed, 70% to 90% are singletons. The sequenced sample consisted of peripheral blood. All receptors come from a man aged 35-49 years with acute or convalescent COVID-19. The CDR3 runs from the conserved cysteine through the conserved F or W. A D gene is named only where the DNA matches it firmly. Size is stated for part of the rows, as once, few or many counts, or as a class when the clone is expanded.

D: TRBD2; V: TRBV18; J: TRBJ2-1; size: once; DNA: TGTGCCAGCTCACCCCCCGGACTAGCGGGAGGGAATTCCATCAATGAGCAGTTCTTC; CDR3: CASSPPGLAGGNSINEQFF
D: NA; V: TRBV5-1; J: TRBJ2-3; size: NA; DNA: TGCGCCAGCAGCCCCTCCACAGATACGCAGTATTTT; CDR3: CASSPSTDTQYF
D: TRBD2; V: TRBV3-1/TRBV3-2; J: TRBJ2-5; size: NA; DNA: TGTGCCAGCAGCCAGGGACTAGGGACCCAGTACTTC; CDR3: CASSQGLGTQYF
D: NA; V: TRBV7-6; J: TRBJ2-5; size: NA; DNA: TGTGCCAGCAGTTACAACCCCGAACAAGAGACCCAGTACTTC; CDR3: CASSYNPEQETQYF
D: NA; V: TRBV4-1; J: TRBJ1-1; size: NA; DNA: TGCGCCAGCAGCCCGGGACACAGGAACACTGAAGCTTTCTTT; CDR3: CASSPGHRNTEAFF
D: NA; V: TRBV11-2; J: TRBJ1-2; size: NA; DNA: TGTGCCAGCAGCACCCTCCGGGGGGGGGACAATACTAACTATGGCTACACCTTC; CDR3: CASSTLRGGDNTNYGYTF
D: TRBD1; V: TRBV3-1/TRBV3-2; J: TRBJ1-3; size: few; DNA: TGTGCCAGCAGCCAAACGACAGGGTCTGGAAACACCATATATTTT; CDR3: CASSQTTGSGNTIYF
D: TRBD1; V: TRBV4-3; J: TRBJ1-6; size: NA; DNA: TGCGCCAGCAGCCGCGACGGACAGGGTTCACCCCTCCACTTT; CDR3: CASSRDGQGSPLHF
D: NA; V: TRBV5-4; J: TRBJ1-6; size: NA; DNA: TGTGCCAGCAGCTTCTGGACACGGAGTAATTCACCCCTCCACTTT; CDR3: CASSFWTRSNSPLHF
D: NA; V: TRBV18; J: TRBJ1-1; size: NA; DNA: TGTGCCAGCTCACCACCCAGGGTGCCTGGGCAATCACGAACTCAAAACACTGAAGCTTTCTTT; CDR3: CASSPPRVPGQSRTQNTEAFF
D: TRBD1; V: TRBV18; J: TRBJ1-1; size: NA; DNA: TGTGCCAGCTTCACGGGACAGGGGGTATGGAACACTGAAGCTTTCTTT; CDR3: CASFTGQGVWNTEAFF
D: NA; V: TRBV18; J: TRBJ2-1; size: NA; DNA: TGTGCCAGCTCACCACCTTCAGGCAACCGGGGTGAGCAGTTCTTC; CDR3: CASSPPSGNRGEQFF
D: NA; V: TRBV18; J: TRBJ1-6; size: NA; DNA: TGTGCCAGCTCACCTTCAGTCCCGTCGGGAAGATCACCCCTCCACTTT; CDR3: CASSPSVPSGRSPLHF
D: NA; V: TRBV19; J: TRBJ2-2; size: NA; DNA: TGTGCCAGTAGTATAAGTTCAGACACCGGGGAGCTGTTTTTT; CDR3: CASSISSDTGELFF
D: TRBD1; V: TRBV6-5; J: TRBJ1-1; size: NA; DNA: TGTGCCAGCACCCCGGACAGGGAGAACACTGAAGCTTTCTTT; CDR3: CASTPDRENTEAFF
D: NA; V: TRBV6-6; J: TRBJ1-5; size: NA; DNA: TGTGCCAGCAGCCCTACCGAACAGCCCCAGCATTTT; CDR3: CASSPTEQPQHF
D: NA; V: TRBV6-2/TRBV6-3; J: TRBJ2-1; size: NA; DNA: TGTGCCAGCACCCCCATGGGACTGCATAGCTCCTACAATGAGCAGTTCTTC; CDR3: CASTPMGLHSSYNEQFF
D: TRBD2; V: TRBV28; J: TRBJ2-1; size: NA; DNA: TGTGCCAGCAGCCAACTAGCGGGAGGATACAATGAGCAGTTCTTC; CDR3: CASSQLAGGYNEQFF
D: NA; V: TRBV2; J: TRBJ2-7; size: NA; DNA: TGTGCCAGCAGGGTCAGGGGCCGCGGGTCCTACGAGCAGTACTTC; CDR3: CASRVRGRGSYEQYF
D: NA; V: TRBV11-3; J: TRBJ1-1; size: NA; DNA: TGTGCCAGCAGCTTAGACGGGGACACTGAAGCTTTCTTT; CDR3: CASSLDGDTEAFF
D: TRBD1; V: TRBV7-3; J: TRBJ1-1; size: NA; DNA: TGTGCCAGCAGCCTGGACAGGGGAGGCACTGAAGCTTTCTTT; CDR3: CASSLDRGGTEAFF
D: NA; V: TRBV21-1; J: TRBJ2-5; size: few; DNA: TGTGCCAGCTCCGACGGGACAGGGGGAGAGACCCAGTACTTC; CDR3: CASSDGTGGETQYF
D: NA; V: TRBV29-1; J: TRBJ2-7; size: once; DNA: TGCAGCGTTGGGCCCCTTGGTTTGGACGGAGGAACGGCCCAGTACTTC; CDR3: CSVGPLGLDGGTAQYF
D: NA; V: TRBV28; J: TRBJ1-6; size: NA; DNA: TGTGCCAGCGGGCCCCCCTATAATTCACCCCTCCACTTT; CDR3: CASGPPYNSPLHF
D: NA; V: TRBV11-2; J: TRBJ2-5; size: NA; DNA: TGTGCCAGCAGCTTATTTCAACAAGAGACCCAGTACTTC; CDR3: CASSLFQQETQYF
D: TRBD2; V: TRBV10-3; J: TRBJ2-1; size: once; DNA: TGTGCCACCGGGACTAGCGGGGGGAGTGAGCAGTTCTTC; CDR3: CATGTSGGSEQFF
D: TRBD2; V: TRBV11-2; J: TRBJ2-5; size: NA; DNA: TGTGCCAGCAGCGCCCAGCGGGGGGGCGGAGAGACCCAGTACTTC; CDR3: CASSAQRGGGETQYF
D: TRBD1; V: TRBV19; J: TRBJ1-1; size: NA; DNA: TGTGCCAGTAGTATCACAGGGGCGATGAACACTGAAGCTTTCTTT; CDR3: CASSITGAMNTEAFF
D: NA; V: TRBV27; J: TRBJ2-3; size: NA; DNA: TGTGCCAGCAGTTTATCACGGGTGAACACAGATACGCAGTATTTT; CDR3: CASSLSRVNTDTQYF
D: TRBD2; V: TRBV29-1; J: TRBJ2-5; size: NA; DNA: TGCAGCACCCTAGCGGGAGTGACGGAGACCCAGTACTTC; CDR3: CSTLAGVTETQYF
D: NA; V: TRBV28; J: TRBJ1-1; size: NA; DNA: TGTGCCAGCACCAGCCCCGGGGGAGCTTTCTTT; CDR3: CASTSPGGAFF
D: TRBD1; V: TRBV28; J: TRBJ1-2; size: NA; DNA: TGTGCCAGCAGTCCACCGCTCCGCATGGACAGGGACTATGGCTACACCTTC; CDR3: CASSPPLRMDRDYGYTF
D: NA; V: TRBV19; J: TRBJ2-5; size: NA; DNA: TGTGCCAGTAGTTCCAGTGGTAGCGGCCCTGTATCCCAGTACTTC; CDR3: CASSSSGSGPVSQYF
D: TRBD2; V: TRBV10-3; J: TRBJ2-2; size: NA; DNA: TGTGCCATCAGAGCCGGTAGCGGGGGAGGGGACACCGGGGAGCTGTTTTTT; CDR3: CAIRAGSGGGDTGELFF
D: TRBD2; V: TRBV3-1/TRBV3-2; J: TRBJ2-5; size: NA; DNA: TGTGCCAGCTCAATTCGGGGACTAGTAAAAGAGACCCAGTACTTC; CDR3: CASSIRGLVKETQYF
D: NA; V: TRBV18; J: TRBJ2-4; size: NA; DNA: TGTGCCAGCTCACCACTACAGGGCCTGGACAAAAACATTCAGTACTTC; CDR3: CASSPLQGLDKNIQYF
D: NA; V: TRBV10-1; J: TRBJ1-1; size: NA; DNA: TGCGCCAGCAGCCCGAACAGGGAGGGCACTGAAGCTTTCTTT; CDR3: CASSPNREGTEAFF
D: TRBD1; V: TRBV7-2; J: TRBJ1-2; size: NA; DNA: TGTGCCAGCAGTCAAGATTGGGACAGGAACTATGGCTACACCTTC; CDR3: CASSQDWDRNYGYTF
D: NA; V: TRBV12-3/TRBV12-4; J: TRBJ2-7; size: NA; DNA: TGTGCCAGCAGTCCAACAAGCTACGAGCAGTACTTC; CDR3: CASSPTSYEQYF
D: NA; V: TRBV7-2; J: TRBJ1-6; size: NA; DNA: TGTGCCAGCAGCTCACGGTTGGGGAGCTCCTATAATTCACCCCTCCACTTT; CDR3: CASSSRLGSSYNSPLHF
D: TRBD2; V: TRBV6-5; J: TRBJ2-7; size: NA; DNA: TGTGCCAGCATGGTATGGCGGGAGGGTTACGAGCAGTACTTC; CDR3: CASMVWREGYEQYF
D: NA; V: TRBV6-6; J: TRBJ1-3; size: NA; DNA: TGTGCCAGCACCAACGCAGTGGACACCACCATATATTTT; CDR3: CASTNAVDTTIYF
D: NA; V: TRBV5-1; J: TRBJ1-2; size: NA; DNA: TGCGCCAGCAGCCCGGACTACCAGGGCTACACCTTC; CDR3: CASSPDYQGYTF
D: TRBD2; V: TRBV4-2; J: TRBJ2-3; size: NA; DNA: TGTGCCAGCAGCCAAGGGCTAGCGGGAGCAACAGATACGCAGTATTTT; CDR3: CASSQGLAGATDTQYF
D: TRBD1; V: TRBV7-2; J: TRBJ1-2; size: NA; DNA: TGTGCCAGCAGCTTACGACAGGGGGCCTATGGCTACACCTTC; CDR3: CASSLRQGAYGYTF
D: NA; V: TRBV7-9; J: TRBJ2-2; size: NA; DNA: TGTGCCAGCAGCACATACACCGGGGAGCTGTTTTTT; CDR3: CASSTYTGELFF
D: NA; V: TRBV19; J: TRBJ1-5; size: NA; DNA: TGTGCCAGTAAGACCCGGGACAAAACTTTTAATCAGCCCCAGCATTTT; CDR3: CASKTRDKTFNQPQHF
D: NA; V: TRBV7-2; J: TRBJ2-1; size: NA; DNA: TGTGCCAGCAGCCCACAGGGGGGGCTCTACAATGAGCAGTTCTTC; CDR3: CASSPQGGLYNEQFF
D: TRBD1; V: TRBV6-5; J: TRBJ1-2; size: NA; DNA: TGTGCCAGCAGAGGGAACGACAGGGTAGAAGGCTACACCTTC; CDR3: CASRGNDRVEGYTF
D: NA; V: TRBV5-3; J: TRBJ1-4; size: NA; DNA: TGTGCCAGAAGGCTACGGGGGAGGGCTGAAAAACTGTTTTTT; CDR3: CARRLRGRAEKLFF
D: TRBD2; V: TRBV20-1; J: TRBJ2-1; size: NA; DNA: TGCAGTGCTAGTAGCGAGGGACTAGCTAAGGTAGATGAGCAGTTCTTC; CDR3: CSASSEGLAKVDEQFF